This TCR beta chain came from a study of breast tumors, draining lymph nodes, adjacent tissues (dated by TCRdb to 2016 to 2017). About the study as a whole: In breast cancer patients, the study compared the TCR beta repertoires of tumor, adjacent nontumor tissue and axillary lymph nodes. The study aimed to assess the relationships and possible T-cell exchange between tumor, surrounding tissue and draining lymph node repertoires in human breast cancer.

Notes on this clonotype: The clone's antigen remains unknown. No much larger clonotype is one base removed from it; base qualities were not supplied.

Taken from cysteine to phenylalanine, the CDR3 has 12 residues. Only CDR3 DNA is held: 36 bases, read in frame from base 1. V drops 2 bases and J drops 7 bases, leaving 9 bases in between. CDR1 is given as DFQATT and CDR2 as SNEGSKA, both from the germline V gene (reference sequence). Paper-wide results and their limitations: Tumor T-cell repertoires showed less diversity than lymph node repertoires and more diversity than nontumor tissue repertoires, and tumor T-cell repertoires showed preferential V and J gene usage. Rather than being directly demonstrated, the conclusion that tumor T cells originate in lymph nodes was presented as consistent with a hypothesis. In luminal-like breast cancer, tumor and nontumor tissue repertoires resembled each other significantly more than in basal-like breast cancer. The data were considered consistent with the idea that most tumor T cells come from the lymph node and then expand in tumor tissue.

Sequencer: Illumina HiSeq 2000. Multiplex PCR amplification was used to build the TCR beta chain libraries. High-throughput sequencing was used to analyze the amplified TCR beta chain products. TCRdb applied fastp at Q25 and MiXCR to the public reads, then kept only in-frame beta chains. Entries are consolidated by CDR3 protein sequence, retaining the most common genes and DNA. Counted in this sample were 30,000 to 40,000 distinct CDR3 sequences; less than 65% of them appeared once. In total, the top ten clones hold 15% to 20% of the sample. Recombination linked TRBV20-1 to TRBJ1-5; no D gene is confidently identified. The clonotype was recovered from a female donor with breast cancer. Some clones in this sample may be carry-over from other donors' samples. Sequencing input: breast tumor tissue. The CDR3 loop reads CSARHNVQPQHF. The nucleotide sequence is TGCAGTGCTAGACACAACGTCCAGCCCCAGCATTTT.